Presented here are 32 T cell receptor beta chains from one specimen sequenced in a study of blood T cells in healthy people across ages. Combining a sample-barcoded 5' primer with a J-beta primer mix, a second PCR ran for roughly 7 to 12 cycles. TCRdb re-called the 5' RACE reads with MiXCR, one entry per CDR3 protein. Of about 1.6 million distinct CDR3 sequences in the sample, around 35% were seen once. The specimen was blood. Source of these receptors: a woman between 25 and 40 years old in good health.

The gene calls are TRBV15 and TRBJ1-4; 11 nucleotides match TRBD1. The J segment lost 11 bases and the V segment lost 3 bases, leaving 8 bases of the junction unmatched. CDR1 is LNHNV and CDR2 is YYDKDF in the germline V gene (reference sequence). The CDR3 spans 15 residues. CDR3 coding DNA: TGTGCCACCAGCAGCCCGGACAGGGGGCAGTTGAAACTGTTTTTT. It translates to CATSSPDRGQLKLFF.

This clonotype was observed at least ten times. The chain employs TRBV6-2 or TRBV6-3 and TRBJ1-2; D unclear. V was pared by 2 bases and J by 4 bases, with 14 bases between. Germline loops: CDR1 MNHEY, CDR2 SVGEGT. The CDR3 totals 15 residues. CDR3 DNA: TGTGCCAGCAGTTACGGAACAGTAGGTAGCTATGGCTACACCTTC. Its translation: CASSYGTVGSYGYTF.

This clonotype was detected many times. The genes are TRBV29-1 and TRBJ2-7; 11 bases fit TRBD1. J gave up 5 bases and V 7 bases, and 10 bases lay outside the gene matches. The CDR3 has 14 amino acids. Germline-derived CDR1 and CDR2 are SQVTM and ANQGSEA. The CDR3 region has the DNA TGCAGCGCCGACCCCGGGACAGGGGGTGACGAGCAGTACTTC. It encodes CSADPGTGGDEQYF.

This clonotype was found a few times. The chain employs TRBV7-9 and TRBJ2-4; 7 bases match TRBD1. The J call may be mistaken, given a closer DNA end match to TRBJ2-7. The CDR3 totals 15 residues. The germline gives CDR1 SEHNR, CDR2 FQNEAQ (reference sequence). The CDR3 protein is CASSHLQGGVYEQYF. The CDR3 nucleotides are TGTGCCAGCAGCCACCTCCAAGGGGGCGTCTACGAGCAGTACTTC.

In the case of this clonotype: A much more abundant neighbour one base away suggests this may be a read error. The chain joins TRBV28 to TRBJ2-4; D gene ambiguous. The CDR3 runs to 12 residues. The germline CDR1 and CDR2 sequences are MDHEN and SYDVKM. CDR3 loop: CTSTGDPNIQYF. CDR3 DNA sequence: TGTACCAGCACTGGCGACCCAAACATTCAGTACTTC. The complete variable domain, with remaining parts taken from reference TRBV28 and TRBJ2-4, reads DVKVTQSSRYLVKRTGEKVFLECVQDMDHENMFWYRQDPGLGLRLIYFSYDVKMKEKGDIPEGYSVSREKKERFSLILESASTNQTSMYLCTSTGDPNIQYFGAGTRLSVL.

At least ten counts were recorded for this clonotype. The chain recombines TRBV6-2 or TRBV6-3 with TRBJ2-5; 8 bases agree with TRBD1. This CDR3 is 15 amino acids long. Germline-derived CDR1 and CDR2 are MNHEY and SVGEGT. V gave up 6 bases and J gave up 4 bases; unmatched junction bases: 10. CDR3 in amino acids: CASSFGTGSRETQYF. The CDR3 DNA follows: TGTGCCAGCAGCTTCGGGACAGGATCTAGAGAGACCCAGTACTTC.

This clonotype was detected only a few times. V usage is TRBV7-2 and J usage is TRBJ2-3; 9 positions match TRBD2. With 1 base clipped from V and 5 bases from J, the junction kept 7 bases outside the gene matches. This CDR3 is built from 16 residues. Germline V gene data show CDR1 as SGHTA and CDR2 as FQGNSA. The DNA for the CDR3 is TGTGCCAGCAGCTTAGGCGGGGGGGGCGGCGGAGATACGCAGTATTTT. Residues: CASSLGGGGGGDTQYF.

This clonotype was found a few times. The chain has TRBV5-6 and TRBJ2-1; 9 bases map to TRBD1. With 4 bases clipped from V and 5 bases from J, the junction kept 7 bases outside the gene matches. CDR3 length: 15 amino acids. The germline V gene encodes CDR1 SGHDT and CDR2 YYEEEE. CDR3 coding DNA: TGTGCCAGCAGCCGACAGGGGGTGATGCACAATGAGCAGTTCTTC. Amino acid sequence: CASSRQGVMHNEQFF.

This clonotype was found a few times. The rearrangement uses TRBV7-9 and TRBJ2-1, with 7 bases aligning to TRBD2. The CDR3 is 14 amino acids. CDR1 is SEHNR, CDR2 FQNEAQ, per germline (reference sequence). Trimming cost V 5 bases and J 8 bases; bases outside gene matches: 9. The CDR3 loop is CASSQSGTTDEQFF. The DNA of the CDR3 is TGTGCCAGCAGCCAATCCGGGACTACCGATGAGCAGTTCTTC. Using reference TRBV7-9 and TRBJ2-1 for the parts outside the CDR3, the full variable domain is DTGVSQNPRHKITKRGQNVTFRCDPISEHNRLYWYRQTLGQGPEFLTYFQNEAQLEKSRLLSDRFSAERPKGSFSTLEIQRTEQGDSAMYLCASSQSGTTDEQFFGPGTRLTVL.

The chain carries TRBV16 and TRBJ2-2; D is unclear. Germline V CDR1 and CDR2: KGHSY, FQNENV. Trimming shortened V by 1 base and J by 7 bases, and 19 bases separated the two germline ends. This CDR3 has 17 residues. The CDR3 DNA follows: TGTGCCAGCAGCCAATTTTTATTTTTCCCACCTGACGGGGAGCTGTTTTTT. Protein: CASSQFLFFPPDGELFF.

The chain links TRBV7-9 to TRBJ2-7, with 15 bases matching TRBD2. Germline assignment: CDR1 SEHNR and CDR2 FQNEAQ (reference sequence). CDR3 length: 16 amino acids. The V gene end was trimmed by 5 bases and the J gene end by 5 bases; junction bases not matched to a gene: 7. The CDR3 nucleotides read TGTGCCAGCAGCCTCGGGACTAGCGGGGGGAAGAACGAGCAGTACTTC. Translating gives CASSLGTSGGKNEQYF.

Comments on this clonotype: A read error may account for a junction end that differs from germline. The chain employs TRBV28 and TRBJ2-3, with a possible D match to TRBD2 (6 bases). CDR1 is MDHEN and CDR2 is SYDVKM in the germline V gene. The CDR3 loop spans 16 amino acids. CDR3 bases: TGTGCCGGCAGCTTGCGCCGGGGGATTTCCACAGATACGCAGTATTTT. This gives the protein CAGSLRRGISTDTQYF.

This clonotype was seen a handful of times. The genes are TRBV28 and TRBJ2-5, with D possibly TRBD1 on 6 matching bases. Germline values: CDR1 MDHEN, CDR2 SYDVKM. V lost 4 bases and J lost 5, with 11 bases in between. CDR3 length: 13 amino acids. The CDR3 is CASSSTGSETQYF. CDR3 in DNA: TGTGCCAGCAGTTCTACAGGGTCGGAGACCCAGTACTTC. Complete variable domain (other parts from reference TRBV28 and TRBJ2-5): DVKVTQSSRYLVKRTGEKVFLECVQDMDHENMFWYRQDPGLGLRLIYFSYDVKMKEKGDIPEGYSVSREKKERFSLILESASTNQTSMYLCASSSTGSETQYFGPGTRLLVL.

The J gene is TRBJ1-1, the V gene TRBV6-5; D is possibly TRBD1 (6 bases). Trimming cost V 2 bases and J 0 bases, with 13 bases left between them. Germline V lookup: CDR1 MNHEY, CDR2 SVGAGI. CDR3 length: 16 amino acids. CDR3 coding DNA: TGTGCCAGCAGTTACATGGGGGGCGCGGTGAACACTGAAGCTTTCTTT. This sequence encodes CASSYMGGAVNTEAFF.

The sample holds a few counts of this clonotype. This chain links TRBV5-1 with TRBJ2-5; D not certain. Germline values: CDR1 SGHRS, CDR2 YFSETQ. The germline V and J ends were trimmed by 0 bases and 0 bases, with 9 bases remaining between them. The CDR3 is 15 residues long. The CDR3 loop reads CASSLEGRNQETQYF. For the CDR3, the DNA is TGCGCCAGCAGCTTGGAAGGCAGAAACCAAGAGACCCAGTACTTC.

This CDR3 is CSARDLNGYQETQYF. In DNA form, the CDR3 reads TGCAGTGCTAGAGATTTGAACGGATACCAAGAGACCCAGTACTTC. The chain couples TRBV20-1 to TRBJ2-5; no firm D call. CDR3 length: 15 amino acids. The germline V and J ends were trimmed by 0 bases and 0 bases, with 11 bases remaining between them. From germline, CDR1 is DFQATT and CDR2 SNEGSKA (reference sequence).

CDR3 coding DNA: TGCGCCAGCAGTGAAAGACAAGCGGTCGGTGAGCAGTTCTTC. Residues: CASSERQAVGEQFF. This chain joins TRBV10-2 and TRBJ2-1; D possibly corresponds to TRBD2 (5 bases). The CDR3 loop spans 14 amino acids. Germline V gene lookup returns CDR1 WSHSY and CDR2 SAAADI. Trimming took 3 bases from V and 9 from J, leaving 15 bases between them.

The chain recombines TRBV20-1 with TRBJ1-2, with 7 bases lining up with TRBD1. CDR3 length: 14 residues. The germline gives CDR1 DFQATT, CDR2 SNEGSKA (reference sequence). The V segment lost 5 bases and the J segment 4 bases; nucleotides outside the gene matches: 10. The CDR3 region is CSALGQTGSYGYTF. The CDR3 coding sequence is TGCAGTGCTTTGGGACAGACCGGGAGCTATGGCTACACCTTC.

The chain employs TRBV20-1 and TRBJ1-5, with D perhaps matching TRBD1 (6 bases). V dropped 4 bases and J dropped 7 bases, with 11 bases sitting between them. The length of the CDR3 is 12 residues. Germline values: CDR1 DFQATT, CDR2 SNEGSKA (reference sequence). The CDR3 nucleotides read TGCAGTGCTATACAGGGAGGACAGCCCCAGCATTTT. Amino acid sequence: CSAIQGGQPQHF.

This clonotype occurred a few times. V usage is TRBV10-1 and J usage is TRBJ2-3, with 9 bases matching TRBD1. The CDR3 spans 16 residues. From germline, CDR1 is WNHNN and CDR2 SYGVQD (reference sequence). V shed 0 bases, J shed 5 bases, and the junction held 6 bases outside the gene matches. This CDR3 is CASSESGQGKIDTQYF. The CDR3 bases are TGCGCCAGCAGTGAGTCCGGACAGGGGAAGATAGATACGCAGTATTTT.

This clonotype was counted a few times. The chain combines TRBV7-9 with TRBJ2-7, with a possible D match to TRBD1 (6 bases). The CDR3 is 16 residues long. V was clipped by 5 bases and J by 0 bases, with 17 bases between them. Germline V gene lookup returns CDR1 SEHNR and CDR2 FQNEAQ (reference sequence). CDR3 in DNA: TGTGCCAGCAGCCCCCGAACGGGACACCGCTCCTACGAGCAGTACTTC. Encoded protein: CASSPRTGHRSYEQYF.

Concerning this clonotype: One end of the junction fails to match germline, which may point to a read error. The rearrangement links TRBV18 to TRBJ2-7; 10 bases line up with TRBD1. The J call may be faulty, since TRBJ2-5 better matches the DNA end. Germline values: CDR1 KGHSH, CDR2 LQKENI. This CDR3 has 15 amino acids. CDR3 loop: CATSPEGTGEETQYF. The CDR3 DNA reads as TGTGCCACCTCACCAGAGGGGACAGGGGAAGAGACCCAGTACTTC.

V usage is TRBV28 and J usage is TRBJ2-5; D unclear. The V gene lost 5 bases and the J gene lost 2 bases, with 15 bases spanning the gap. In germline, CDR1 is MDHEN, CDR2 SYDVKM. The CDR3 extends over 15 amino acids. The CDR3 protein is CASSPPRVGQETQYF. CDR3 nucleotide sequence: TGTGCCAGCAGTCCCCCCCGGGTAGGACAAGAGACCCAGTACTTC.

This clonotype has at least ten counts. V gene TRBV4-1 combines with J gene TRBJ2-7; D is perhaps TRBD1 or TRBD2 (5 bases each). The CDR3 length is 14 residues. In germline, CDR1 is MGHRA, CDR2 YSYEKL. V was clipped by 4 bases and J by 2 bases, with 12 bases between them. The CDR3 region is CASSRDGVTYEQYF. CDR3 DNA sequence: TGCGCCAGCAGCCGGGACGGAGTAACCTACGAGCAGTACTTC.

As to this clonotype: At one end, the junction sequence differs from germline, possibly due to a read error. J is TRBJ1-5 and V is TRBV12-3 or TRBV12-4; D not resolved. The CDR3 totals 12 residues. This CDR3 reads CASSLAWKPQHF. CDR3 in DNA: TGTGCCAGCAGTCTAGCATGGAAGCCCCAGCATTTT.

The gene calls are TRBV27 and TRBJ2-7, with D possibly being TRBD1 or TRBD2 (5 bases each). Germline-derived CDR1 and CDR2 are MNHEY and SMNVEV (reference sequence). The CDR3 length is 16 residues. The V gene lost 6 bases and the J gene lost 1 base, with 19 bases spanning the gap. For the CDR3, the DNA is TGTGCCAGCAGCCCTTCGGGACCCGAACTGTCCTACGAGCAGTACTTC. Its protein product is CASSPSGPELSYEQYF.

The chain has TRBV29-1 and TRBJ1-2; TRBD1 aligns across 7 bases. CDR1 SQVTM and CDR2 ANQGSEA come from the germline V gene. V shed 7 bases and J 5 bases; nucleotides not matched to a gene: 10. CDR3 length: 13 amino acids. DNA of the CDR3: TGCAGCGGCGGAGGGACAGAAGAATATGGCTACACCTTC. It translates to CSGGGTEEYGYTF. The variable domain in full, with the rest retrieved from reference TRBV29-1 and TRBJ1-2, is SAVISQKPSRDICQRGTSLTIQCQVDSQVTMMFWYRQQPGQSLTLIATANQGSEATYESGFVIDKFPISRPNLTFSTLTVSNMSPEDSSIYLCSGGGTEEYGYTFGSGTRLTVV.

In this sample, this clonotype turned up a few times. V usage is TRBV20-1 and J usage is TRBJ1-2; D is ambiguous. Germline lookup yields CDR1 DFQATT and CDR2 SNEGSKA (reference sequence). The CDR3 has 13 amino acids. V was trimmed by 0 bases and J by 4 bases, leaving 9 bases between them. The CDR3 coding sequence is TGCAGTGCTAGAGAGACTAACATCTATGGCTACACCTTC. It yields the protein CSARETNIYGYTF.

In its sample, this clonotype was seen a few times. The rearrangement links TRBV7-2 to TRBJ2-5; 10 bases match TRBD1. Judging by the DNA end, TRBJ2-7 fits better; the J call may be wrong. Germline CDR1 and CDR2: SGHTA and FQGNSA. The CDR3 has 15 amino acids. The chain's CDR3 is CASHPPGQGWYEQYF. The DNA of the CDR3 is TGTGCCAGTCATCCACCGGGACAGGGGTGGTACGAGCAGTACTTC.

This clonotype was seen repeatedly, ten times or more. This sequence joins TRBV5-5 and TRBJ2-7; D is possibly TRBD2 (5 bases). Germline CDR1 SGHKS, CDR2 YYEKEE (reference sequence). The V end was cut by 7 bases, the J end by 0 bases, with 14 bases between. The CDR3 loop spans 14 amino acids. The CDR3, as DNA: TGTGCCAGCTCCGGTGGGCTAGCCTCCTACGAGCAGTACTTC. It is translated as CASSGGLASYEQYF.

The chain recombines TRBV5-1 with TRBJ2-1, with D perhaps TRBD2 (6 bases). This CDR3 spans 14 amino acids. The V end lost 9 bases, the J end lost 3 bases, and 16 bases lay between the germline ends. Looked up from germline, CDR1 is SGHRS and CDR2 is YFSETQ. CDR3: CANNVADIYNEQFF. As DNA, the CDR3 is TGCGCCAACAACGTAGCGGACATCTACAATGAGCAGTTCTTC.

This clonotype was recorded a few times. The genes are TRBV15 and TRBJ2-7; 7 bases map to TRBD2. Germline trimming cut 2 bases from V and 4 bases from J; bases unmatched to any gene: 5. CDR1 and CDR2 from the germline V gene are LNHNV and YYDKDF (reference sequence). The CDR3 runs to 14 residues. The CDR3 DNA is TGTGCCACCAGCAGACCTGGGGAGGGGTACGAGCAGTACTTC. Its protein is CATSRPGEGYEQYF.